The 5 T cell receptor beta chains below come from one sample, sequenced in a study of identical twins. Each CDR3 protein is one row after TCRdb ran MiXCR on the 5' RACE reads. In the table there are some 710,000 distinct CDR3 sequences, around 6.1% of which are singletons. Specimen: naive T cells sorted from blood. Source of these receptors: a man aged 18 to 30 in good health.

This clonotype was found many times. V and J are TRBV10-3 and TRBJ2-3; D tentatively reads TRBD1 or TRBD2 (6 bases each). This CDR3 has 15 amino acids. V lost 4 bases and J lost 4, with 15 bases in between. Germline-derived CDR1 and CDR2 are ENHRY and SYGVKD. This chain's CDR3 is CAISASGGRADTQYF. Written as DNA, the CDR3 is TGTGCCATCAGTGCGTCTGGGGGGCGCGCAGATACGCAGTATTTT.

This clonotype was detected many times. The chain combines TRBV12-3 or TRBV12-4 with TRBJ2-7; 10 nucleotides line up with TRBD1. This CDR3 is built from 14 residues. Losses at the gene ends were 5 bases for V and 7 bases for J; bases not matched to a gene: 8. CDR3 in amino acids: CASSIRGTGVEQYF. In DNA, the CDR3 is TGTGCCAGCAGTATCCGCGGGACAGGGGTAGAGCAGTACTTC.

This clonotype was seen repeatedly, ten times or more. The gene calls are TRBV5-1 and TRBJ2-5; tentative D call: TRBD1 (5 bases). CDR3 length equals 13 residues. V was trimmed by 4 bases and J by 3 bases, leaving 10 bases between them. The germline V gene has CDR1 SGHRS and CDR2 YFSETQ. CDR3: CASSILGEETQYF. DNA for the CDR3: TGCGCCAGCAGCATCCTAGGGGAAGAGACCCAGTACTTC.

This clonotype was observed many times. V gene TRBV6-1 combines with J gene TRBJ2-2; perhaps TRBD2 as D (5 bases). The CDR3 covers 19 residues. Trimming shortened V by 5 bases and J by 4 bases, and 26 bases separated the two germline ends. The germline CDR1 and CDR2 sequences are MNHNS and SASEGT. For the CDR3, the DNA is TGTGCCAGCAGTCCACGTGCCAGCGGAGCCTCTCCCTCCACCGGGGAGCTGTTTTTT. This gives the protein CASSPRASGASPSTGELFF.

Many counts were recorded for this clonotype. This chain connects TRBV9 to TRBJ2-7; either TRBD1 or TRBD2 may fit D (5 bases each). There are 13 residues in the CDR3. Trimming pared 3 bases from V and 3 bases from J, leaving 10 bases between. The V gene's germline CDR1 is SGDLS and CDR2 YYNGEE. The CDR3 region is CASSAEGYYEQYF. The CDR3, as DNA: TGTGCCAGCAGCGCAGAGGGGTACTACGAGCAGTACTTC. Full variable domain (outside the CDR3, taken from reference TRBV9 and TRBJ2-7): DSGVTQTPKHLITATGQRVTLRCSPRSGDLSVYWYQQSLDQGLQFLIQYYNGEERAKGNILERFSAQQFPDLHSELNLSSLELGDSALYFCASSAEGYYEQYFGPGTRLTVT.